The 20 T cell receptor beta chains below were found in one sample sequenced in a study of long-term antiretroviral therapy in people with HIV. Investigators performed immunoSEQ version v3.0 at survey level. TCRdb's table, derived via immunoSEQ multiplex PCR, lists solely in-frame clones and lacks some. The table records 20,000 to 25,000 clones, around four fifths of them present only once. The input for sequencing was unsorted PBMCs, taken 1.2 years after starting antiretroviral therapy. Receptor source: a woman in her thirties or forties with HIV.

This clone was seen a single time. The chain carries TRBV7-2 and TRBJ2-5; D is undetermined. The germline V gene encodes CDR1 SGHTA and CDR2 FQGNSA. The V end was cut by 5 bases, the J end by 5 bases, with 12 bases between. CDR3 size: 13 residues. CDR3 nucleotide sequence: TGTGCCAGCAGCACGCTCTTCAGGGAGACCCAGTACTTC. Its translation: CASSTLFRETQYF.

The chain links TRBV18 to TRBJ1-5; TRBD1 is a possible D gene (5 bases). Germline CDR1 reads KGHSH; CDR2 reads LQKENI. This CDR3 contains 14 residues. Trimming removed 6 bases at V and 5 bases at J, with 14 bases between. CDR3: CASSPDGGDQPQHF. For the CDR3, the DNA is TGTGCCAGCTCGCCGGACGGGGGAGATCAGCCCCAGCATTTT.

The chain links TRBV2 to TRBJ2-2; 9 bases agree with TRBD1. This CDR3 is built from 16 residues. The junction had 9 bases not matched to a gene; V was cut back by 6 bases and J by 4 bases. Germline CDR1 reads SNHLY; CDR2 reads FYNNEI. The CDR3 region is CASRTGTGKFTGELFF. As DNA, the CDR3 is TGTGCCAGCAGGACAGGGACAGGGAAATTCACCGGGGAGCTGTTTTTT. The whole variable domain, remainder taken from reference TRBV2 and TRBJ2-2, is EPEVTQTPSHQVTQMGQEVILRCVPISNHLYFYWYRQILGQKVEFLVSFYNNEISEKSEIFDDQFSVERPDGSNFTLKIRSTKLEDSAMYFCASRTGTGKFTGELFFGEGSRLTVL.

The chain recombines TRBV6-6 with TRBJ1-4; 9 positions match TRBD1. The CDR3 runs to 14 residues. CDR1 and CDR2 from the germline V gene are MNHNY and SVGAGI (reference sequence). The ends lost 6 bases at V and 7 bases at J; junction bases unmatched: 6. In nucleotides, the CDR3 is TGTGCCAGCAGGGGACAGGGCATGGGTGAAAAACTGTTTTTT. Protein product: CASRGQGMGEKLFF.

The chain uses TRBV6-6 and TRBJ2-1; D is ambiguous. Trimming removed 4 bases at V and 3 bases at J, with 13 bases between. The CDR3 length is 15 residues. Germline CDR1 reads MNHNY; CDR2 reads SVGAGI (reference sequence). CDR3 protein: CASSSSMGIYNEQFF. CDR3 bases: TGTGCCAGCAGTTCTTCTATGGGGATCTACAATGAGCAGTTCTTC.

This chain uses TRBV11-2 with TRBJ2-1; D unresolved. Trimming removed 1 base from V and 9 bases from J, with 7 bases in between. Germline CDR1 reads SGHAT; CDR2 reads FQNNGV. CDR3 length: 12 amino acids. Here the CDR3 DNA reads TGTGCCAGCAGCTTAGGCGGCGCTGAGCAGTTCTTC. This codes for CASSLGGAEQFF.

The chain joins TRBV5-4 to TRBJ2-7; D unresolved. The CDR3 is 11 residues long. The V gene's germline CDR1 is SGHNT and CDR2 YYREEE (reference sequence). Trimming stripped 0 bases from V and 6 bases from J, with 4 bases between. The CDR3 loop reads CASSLGGEQYF. The CDR3 DNA follows: TGTGCCAGCAGCTTGGGAGGCGAGCAGTACTTC.

The J gene is TRBJ1-4, the V gene TRBV15; no definite D call. The germline CDR1 and CDR2 sequences are LNHNV and YYDKDF (reference sequence). The ends were cut back, 3 bases at V and 7 bases at J, with 12 bases in the middle. The CDR3 covers 14 residues. The CDR3 loop is CATSRGQASEKLFF. The DNA for the CDR3 is TGTGCCACCAGCAGGGGCCAGGCAAGTGAAAAACTGTTTTTT.

In DNA, the CDR3 is TGTGCCAGTAGTGTTTGGACAGGGAGTTCCTACAATGAGCAGTTCTTC. It specifies CASSVWTGSSYNEQFF. This chain connects TRBV19 to TRBJ2-1; TRBD1 matches 8 bases. CDR3 length: 16 amino acids. CDR1 and CDR2 from the germline V gene are LNHDA and SQIVND (reference sequence). Trimming cost V 5 bases and J 1 base; bases outside gene matches: 7.

This rearrangement joins TRBV5-1 to TRBJ2-5; D not resolved. V dropped 4 bases and J dropped 5 bases, with 6 bases sitting between them. The germline CDR1 and CDR2 sequences are SGHRS and YFSETQ. This CDR3 contains 11 residues. CDR3 region: CASSVRETQYF. The CDR3 DNA reads as TGCGCCAGCAGCGTGCGGGAGACCCAGTACTTC.

This clone has just one count. V gene TRBV7-2 combines with J gene TRBJ2-7; a weak D match, TRBD2 (6 bases). The CDR3 spans 15 residues. Germline V gene lookup returns CDR1 SGHTA and CDR2 FQGNSA. V dropped 1 base and J dropped 3 bases, with 13 bases sitting between them. The CDR3 region has the DNA TGTGCCAGCAGCTTAGAGAGCGCGGGGATCTACGAGCAGTACTTC. Encoded protein: CASSLESAGIYEQYF. Full variable domain (outside the CDR3, taken from reference TRBV7-2 and TRBJ2-7): GAGVSQSPSNKVTEKGKDVELRCDPISGHTALYWYRQSLGQGLEFLIYFQGNSAPDKSGLPSDRFSAERTGGSVSTLTIQRTQQEDSAVYLCASSLESAGIYEQYFGPGTRLTVT.

This clone was found a few times. The chain couples TRBV30 to TRBJ1-2; D not certain. This CDR3 region has 11 residues. CDR1 is GTSNPN and CDR2 is SVGIG in the germline V gene (reference sequence). V was trimmed by 0 bases and J by 6 bases, leaving 5 bases between them. The CDR3 sequence: CAWSVNNGYTF. In nucleotides, the CDR3 is TGTGCCTGGAGTGTTAATAATGGCTACACCTTC.

The V and J genes are TRBV13 and TRBJ2-1, with 8 bases identical to TRBD2. The length of the CDR3 is 16 residues. V was clipped by 5 bases and J by 5 bases; unmatched bases: 11. Germline V gene sequence: CDR1 PRHDT, CDR2 FYEKMQ (reference sequence). The CDR3 here is CASSLTKAGVDNEQFF. The DNA of the CDR3 is TGTGCCAGCAGCCTGACGAAAGCGGGAGTCGACAATGAGCAGTTCTTC.

In nucleotides, the CDR3 is TGTGCCAGCAGTTCGCGAAGTGGAGTCAACGAGCAGTACTTC. Encoded protein: CASSSRSGVNEQYF. This chain joins TRBV27 and TRBJ2-7; D gene uncertain. This CDR3 comprises 14 residues. The V end was cut by 4 bases, the J end by 5 bases, with 15 bases between. Germline assignment: CDR1 MNHEY and CDR2 SMNVEV (reference sequence).

This chain links TRBV5-6 with TRBJ1-1; no firm D call. The CDR3 length is 13 residues. V was clipped by 4 bases and J by 4 bases, with 11 bases between them. Germline-derived CDR1 and CDR2 are SGHDT and YYEEEE. DNA of the CDR3: TGTGCCAGCAGCCTTCAAGGACCCACTGAAGCTTTCTTT. It codes for CASSLQGPTEAFF. The full variable domain, in which reference TRBV5-6 and TRBJ1-1 provide the parts outside the CDR3, is DAGVTQSPTHLIKTRGQQVTLRCSPKSGHDTVSWYQQALGQGPQFIFQYYEEEERQRGNFPDRFSGHQFPNYSSELNVNALLLGDSALYLCASSLQGPTEAFFGQGTRLTVV.

The CDR3 DNA follows: TGTGCCAGCAGTACCATCGACTCGGGGACCCAGTACTTC. It translates to CASSTIDSGTQYF. V and J are TRBV6-1 and TRBJ2-5; no firm D call. With 5 bases removed from V and 7 bases from J, the gap between germline ends came to 14 bases. This CDR3 has 13 amino acids. Germline loops: CDR1 MNHNS, CDR2 SASEGT.

The rearrangement joins TRBV13 to TRBJ2-5, with 7 bases aligning to TRBD2. The germline gives CDR1 PRHDT, CDR2 FYEKMQ (reference sequence). The V and J ends lost 4 bases and 4 bases, in that order; junction bases with no gene match: 12. This CDR3 comprises 16 residues. The CDR3 loop reads CASSSTSSGDAETQYF. The CDR3 DNA reads as TGTGCCAGCAGCTCCACATCTAGCGGCGACGCAGAGACCCAGTACTTC.

This clone showed up just a few times. The V gene is TRBV2, the J gene TRBJ2-7; the D gene is possibly TRBD2 (7 bases). The germline V gene has CDR1 SNHLY and CDR2 FYNNEI. V was cut by 1 base and J by 1 base, with 14 bases left in between. This CDR3 has 16 amino acids. CDR3 bases: TGTGCCAGCAGTGAAGGAGGGGGGGTGGTTTCCTACGAGCAGTACTTC. Translated: CASSEGGGVVSYEQYF.

The chain combines TRBV5-6 with TRBJ1-4; no clear D. The germline V gene encodes CDR1 SGHDT and CDR2 YYEEEE. V was cut by 3 bases and J by 7 bases, with 16 bases left in between. The CDR3 has 15 residues. The CDR3 DNA reads TGTGCCAGCAGCTGGGGAGTTTCACAAGGTGAAAAACTGTTTTTT. It specifies CASSWGVSQGEKLFF.

This chain uses TRBV5-1 with TRBJ2-7; 9 bases map to TRBD1. This CDR3 has 14 amino acids. Per germline, CDR1 SGHRS and CDR2 YFSETQ. The junction had 8 bases not matched to a gene; V was cut back by 4 bases and J by 6 bases. CDR3 sequence: CASSGGQGLGEQYF. The CDR3 DNA is TGCGCCAGCAGCGGGGGACAGGGCCTTGGCGAGCAGTACTTC.